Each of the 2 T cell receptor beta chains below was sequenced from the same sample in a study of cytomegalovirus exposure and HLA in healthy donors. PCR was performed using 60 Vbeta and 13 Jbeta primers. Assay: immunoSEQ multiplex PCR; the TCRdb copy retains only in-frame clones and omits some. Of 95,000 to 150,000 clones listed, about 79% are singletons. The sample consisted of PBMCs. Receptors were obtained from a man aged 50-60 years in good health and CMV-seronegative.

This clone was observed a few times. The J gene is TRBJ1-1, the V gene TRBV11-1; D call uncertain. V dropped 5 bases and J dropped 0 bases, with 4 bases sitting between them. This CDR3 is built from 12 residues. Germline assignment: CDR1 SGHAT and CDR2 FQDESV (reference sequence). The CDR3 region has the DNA TGTGCCAGCAGCACAGTGAACACTGAAGCTTTCTTT. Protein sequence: CASSTVNTEAFF.

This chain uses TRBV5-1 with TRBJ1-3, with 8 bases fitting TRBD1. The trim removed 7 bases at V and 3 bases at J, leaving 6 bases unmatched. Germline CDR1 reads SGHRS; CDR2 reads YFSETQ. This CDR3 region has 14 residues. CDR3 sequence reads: CASPPGGCGNTIYF. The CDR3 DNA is TGCGCCAGCCCACCAGGGGGCTGTGGAAACACCATATATTTT.